This T cell receptor beta chain was recovered during a study of identical twins. The donors were all healthy and Caucasian. This clonotype was seen only a few times. Its antigen is unknown. Notes on the study in general: For cord blood, abundant beta clonotypes had fewer insertions, unlike memory repertoires, which showed none.

The ends lost 4 bases at V and 2 bases at J; junction bases unmatched: 3. This CDR3 is built from 16 residues. Germline values: CDR1 SGHVS, CDR2 FNYEAQ. Template switching introduced a universal primer site, and the cDNA bore unique molecular identifiers. TCRdb processed the 5' RACE reads anew with MiXCR; each CDR3 protein has one entry. The table lists more than 1.5 million distinct CDR3 sequences, about 32% of them singletons, with approximately 0.25% in the top ten. The sequencing input was cord blood. The chain joins TRBV7-6 to TRBJ2-3; 13 nucleotides align to TRBD2. The clonotype originates from a newborn girl in good health. The CDR3 region is CASSSTSGGITDTQYF. In DNA, the CDR3 is TGTGCCAGCAGCTCGACTAGCGGGGGGATCACAGATACGCAGTATTTT.